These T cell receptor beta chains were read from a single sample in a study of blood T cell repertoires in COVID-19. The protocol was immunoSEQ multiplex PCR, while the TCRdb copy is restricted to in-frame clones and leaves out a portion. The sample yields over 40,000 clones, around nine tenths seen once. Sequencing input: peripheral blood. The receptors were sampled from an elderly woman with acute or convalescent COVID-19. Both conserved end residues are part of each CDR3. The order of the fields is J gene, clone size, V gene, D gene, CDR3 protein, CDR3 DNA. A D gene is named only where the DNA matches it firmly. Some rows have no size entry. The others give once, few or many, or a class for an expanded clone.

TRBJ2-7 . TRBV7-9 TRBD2 CASSPVETSRYEQYF TGTGCCAGCAGCCCAGTTGAGACTAGCAGATACGAGCAGTACTTC
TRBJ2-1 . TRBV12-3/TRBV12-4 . CASKEGPGWEFF TGTGCCAGCAAGGAGGGTCCGGGTTGGGAGTTCTTC
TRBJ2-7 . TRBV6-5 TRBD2 CASSYSLAGAYEQYF TGTGCCAGCAGTTACTCGCTAGCGGGAGCCTACGAGCAGTACTTC
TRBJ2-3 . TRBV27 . CASRSGQISTDTQYF TGTGCCAGCCGCTCAGGACAGATTAGCACAGATACGCAGTATTTT
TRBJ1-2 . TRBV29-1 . CSARGRTNYGYTF TGCAGCGCGAGGGGTCGGACTAACTATGGCTACACCTTC
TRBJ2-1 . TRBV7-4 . CASSLFLSSYNEQFF TGTGCCAGCAGCTTATTCCTCAGCTCCTACAATGAGCAGTTCTTC
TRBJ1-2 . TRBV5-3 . CARSLDAGLTNYGYTF TGTGCCAGAAGCTTGGACGCCGGACTGACTAACTATGGCTACACCTTC
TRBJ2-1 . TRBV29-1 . CSVDGGGTGSYFGPNEQFF TGCAGCGTTGATGGGGGGGGGACAGGCTCATATTTCGGACCCAATGAGCAGTTCTTC
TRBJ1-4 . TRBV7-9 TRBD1 CASSRDSPTNEKLFF TGTGCCAGCAGCCGGGACAGCCCAACTAATGAAAAACTGTTTTTT
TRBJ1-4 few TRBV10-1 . CASSPIRGSEKLFF TGCGCCAGCAGCCCAATCCGGGGGAGTGAAAAACTGTTTTTT
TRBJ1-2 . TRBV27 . CASSLSGQGLRGYTF TGTGCCAGCAGTTTATCGGGGCAGGGTCTGCGGGGCTACACCTTC
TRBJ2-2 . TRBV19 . CASSMSDSPTGELFF TGTGCCAGTAGTATGTCCGACAGCCCCACCGGGGAGCTGTTTTTT
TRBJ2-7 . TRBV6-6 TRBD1 CASSPRRGLEQYF TGTGCCAGCAGTCCTCGTAGGGGGCTCGAGCAGTACTTC
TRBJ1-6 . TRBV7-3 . CASSLNAGRVDSPLHF TGTGCCAGCAGCTTAAACGCAGGCAGGGTAGATTCACCCCTCCACTTT
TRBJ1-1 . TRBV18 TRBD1 CASSPMTGITEAFF TGTGCCAGCTCACCGATGACAGGGATCACTGAAGCTTTCTTT
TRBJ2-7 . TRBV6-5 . CASSYAPGSDEQYF TGTGCCAGCAGTTACGCACCGGGTTCGGACGAGCAGTACTTC
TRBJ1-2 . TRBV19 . CASNRVNYGYTF TGTGCCAGTAACAGGGTTAACTATGGCTACACCTTC
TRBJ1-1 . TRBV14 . CASSPPGLRNTEAFF TGTGCCAGCAGCCCCCCAGGGCTAAGGAACACTGAAGCTTTCTTT
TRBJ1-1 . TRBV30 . CAWSGLNTEAFF TGTGCCTGGAGCGGGTTGAACACTGAAGCTTTCTTT
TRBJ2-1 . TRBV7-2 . CASSSHLVGGKQFF TGTGCCAGCAGCTCCCACCTGGTTGGCGGCAAGCAGTTCTTC
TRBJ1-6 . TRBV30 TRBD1 CAWSLRTGINSPLHF TGTGCCTGGAGTCTCCGGACAGGAATAAATTCACCCCTCCACTTT
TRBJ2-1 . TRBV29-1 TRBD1 CSAGQGYDEQFF TGCAGCGCAGGACAGGGGTACGATGAGCAGTTCTTC
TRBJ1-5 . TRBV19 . CASSMTGQYQPQHF TGTGCCAGTAGTATGACAGGCCAGTATCAGCCCCAGCATTTT
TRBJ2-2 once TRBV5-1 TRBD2 CASSLRLAGSGGELFF TGCGCCAGCAGCTTGAGGCTAGCGGGGTCCGGCGGGGAGCTGTTTTTT
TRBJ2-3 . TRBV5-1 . CASSRGGPTDTQYF TGCGCCAGCAGCAGGGGGGGCCCCACAGATACGCAGTATTTT
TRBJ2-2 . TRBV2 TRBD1 CASSPGQANTGELFF TGTGCCAGCTCCCCAGGACAGGCGAACACCGGGGAGCTGTTTTTT
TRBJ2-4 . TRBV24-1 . CATSDSSTGPIAQNIQYF TGTGCCACCAGTGATTCGTCCACAGGGCCTATTGCCCAAAACATTCAGTACTTC
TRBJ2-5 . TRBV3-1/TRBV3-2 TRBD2 CASSQGGTSVKTQYF TGTGCCAGCAGCCAAGGGGGGACTAGCGTAAAGACCCAGTACTTC
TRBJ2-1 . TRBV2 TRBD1 CASRHRGSSYNEQFF TGTGCCAGCAGACACAGGGGAAGCTCCTACAATGAGCAGTTCTTC
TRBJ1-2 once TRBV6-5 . CASRPLQGTAGYTF TGTGCCAGCAGACCACTCCAGGGTACTGCGGGCTACACCTTC
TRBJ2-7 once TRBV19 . CASTAGLSPHEQYF TGTGCCAGTACCGCGGGGCTCTCCCCCCACGAGCAGTACTTC
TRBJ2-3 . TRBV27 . CATRAGASTDTQYF TGTGCCACTCGGGCGGGGGCTAGCACAGATACGCAGTATTTT